This T cell receptor (beta chain) was profiled in a study of shared clonotypes between healthy human individuals. Each unsorted PBMC replicate got 300 ng genomic DNA, roughly 30,000 genomes. Ten immunoSEQ deep assay plates were used to sequence unsorted PBMC DNA. Assay: immunoSEQ multiplex PCR; the TCRdb copy retains only in-frame clones and omits some. The profile shows hundreds of thousands of clones, roughly 79% of them singletons. General study findings and limits: The sampled material consisted only of blood, and tissue repertoires are likely to differ.

Worth noting for this clone: Its antigen is currently unknown. A read error may account for a junction end that differs from germline. This sample includes further DNA sequences coding for the same CDR3.

The sequencing input was PBMCs. This TCR derives from a woman between 40 and 50 years old in good health. Some clones in this sample may be carry-over from other donors' samples.

The CDR3 bases are TGCGCCTGGAGCGCCGGGACGGATTATGGCTACACCTTC. Residues: CAWSAGTDYGYTF. This chain uses TRBV30 with TRBJ1-2; D is perhaps TRBD1 (5 bases). Germline V CDR1 and CDR2: GTSNPN, SVGIG (reference sequence). CDR3 size: 13 residues.